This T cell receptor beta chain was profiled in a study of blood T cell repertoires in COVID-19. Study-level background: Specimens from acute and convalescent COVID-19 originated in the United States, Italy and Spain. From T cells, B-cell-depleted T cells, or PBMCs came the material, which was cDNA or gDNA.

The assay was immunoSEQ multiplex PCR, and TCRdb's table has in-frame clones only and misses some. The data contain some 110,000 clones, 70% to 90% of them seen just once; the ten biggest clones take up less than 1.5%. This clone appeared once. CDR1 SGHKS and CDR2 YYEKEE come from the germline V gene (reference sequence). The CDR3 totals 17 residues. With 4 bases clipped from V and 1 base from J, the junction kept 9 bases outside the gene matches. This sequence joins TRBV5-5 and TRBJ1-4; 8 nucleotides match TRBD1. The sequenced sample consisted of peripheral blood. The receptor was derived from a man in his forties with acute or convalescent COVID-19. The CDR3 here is CASSVIGTGGTNEKLFF. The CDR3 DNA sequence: TGTGCCAGCAGCGTCATAGGGACAGGAGGAACTAATGAAAAACTGTTTTTT. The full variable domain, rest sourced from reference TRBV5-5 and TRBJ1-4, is DAGVTQSPTHLIKTRGQQVTLRCSPISGHKSVSWYQQVLGQGPQFIFQYYEKEERGRGNFPDRFSARQFPNYSSELNVNALLLGDSALYLCASSVIGTGGTNEKLFFGSGTQLSVL.